Listed here are 31 T cell receptor beta chains from one sample, sequenced in a study of T cell repertoires in ileal Crohn's disease. Described time point: neoterminal ileum biopsy at postoperative endoscopy, about 6 months after surgery. The repertoire was sequenced with immunoSEQ multiplex PCR; TCRdb's copy has only in-frame clones and lacks some. The table includes 55,000 to 65,000 clones, 85% to 90% detected once. Sequencing was done on a sample of ileal tissue. The receptors were sampled from an adult with Crohn's disease.

The gene calls are TRBV4-3 and TRBJ2-7; 7 bases line up with TRBD2. Germline CDR1 and CDR2: LGHNA and YSLEER. The CDR3 sequence is 16 residues long. The V gene end was trimmed by 0 bases and the J gene end by 2 bases; junction bases not matched to a gene: 7. CDR3 residues: CASSQEDTSGAYEQYF. CDR3 sequence (DNA): TGCGCCAGCAGCCAAGAAGATACCAGCGGGGCCTACGAGCAGTACTTC.

V gene TRBV27 combines with J gene TRBJ1-3; possibly TRBD1 for D (5 bases). CDR1 is MNHEY and CDR2 is SMNVEV in the germline V gene (reference sequence). The length of the CDR3 is 14 residues. V lost 5 bases to trimming and J lost 3 bases, with 11 bases between them. The CDR3 DNA reads as TGTGCCAGCAGTCCAGGGTCTCGTGGAAACACCATATATTTT. Translating it yields CASSPGSRGNTIYF.

Here the CDR3 DNA reads TGTGCCTGGACCGGAAAGCGTAGCGGGAGGGAGAACCTGGGGGGAGGCTACACCTTC. Amino acid sequence: CAWTGKRSGRENLGGGYTF. V and J are TRBV30 and TRBJ1-2; the D gene is possibly TRBD1 (5 bases). Germline-derived CDR1 and CDR2 are GTSNPN and SVGIG (reference sequence). CDR3 length equals 19 residues. V gave up 4 bases and J gave up 8 bases, with 35 bases separating them.

The gene calls are TRBV19 and TRBJ2-7, with D possibly TRBD1 on 5 matching bases. CDR1 is LNHDA and CDR2 is SQIVND in the germline V gene (reference sequence). This CDR3 is 15 amino acids long. V gave up 4 bases and J gave up 1 base, with 14 bases separating them. The CDR3, as DNA: TGTGCCAGTAGTACCTATATGGGGCAATCCTACGAGCAGTACTTC. It is translated as CASSTYMGQSYEQYF.

The V gene is TRBV15, the J gene TRBJ1-5; no clear D gene. The CDR3 has 13 residues. Germline V gives CDR1 LNHNV, CDR2 YYDKDF (reference sequence). V was clipped by 9 bases and J by 2 bases, with 11 bases between them. This CDR3 is CATREMGNQPQHF. As DNA, the CDR3 is TGTGCCACTAGGGAGATGGGCAATCAGCCCCAGCATTTT.

V gene TRBV5-6 combines with J gene TRBJ1-2, with 7 bases identical to TRBD1. The junction had 8 bases not matched to a gene; V was cut back by 2 bases and J by 4 bases. The CDR3 is 15 amino acids. Germline loops: CDR1 SGHDT, CDR2 YYEEEE. CDR3 coding DNA: TGTGCCAGCAGCTTAGGGACAGCTCCCTCCTATGGCTACACCTTC. It translates to CASSLGTAPSYGYTF. Full variable domain (rest looked up from reference TRBV5-6 and TRBJ1-2): DAGVTQSPTHLIKTRGQQVTLRCSPKSGHDTVSWYQQALGQGPQFIFQYYEEEERQRGNFPDRFSGHQFPNYSSELNVNALLLGDSALYLCASSLGTAPSYGYTFGSGTRLTVV.

In this sample, this clone turned up once. For the CDR3, the DNA is TGTGCCATCAGTGAGGACGGTCTAGCGGGGTCCTCCTACGAGCAGTACTTC. Translated: CAISEDGLAGSSYEQYF. V gene TRBV10-3 combines with J gene TRBJ2-7, with 9 bases identical to TRBD2. J gave up 0 bases and V 2 bases, and 8 bases lay outside the gene matches. The CDR3 length is 17 residues. Germline V gene lookup returns CDR1 ENHRY and CDR2 SYGVKD.

The chain links TRBV5-8 to TRBJ1-5; D call uncertain. Trimming stripped 7 bases from V and 3 bases from J, with 8 bases between. Germline V gene sequence: CDR1 SGHTS, CDR2 YDEGEE. The CDR3 spans 12 residues. CDR3 DNA: TGTGCCAGCGGAGTCTACAATCAGCCCCAGCATTTT. It is translated as CASGVYNQPQHF.

The V call is TRBV7-8, the J call TRBJ1-3; a weak D match, TRBD1 (6 bases). CDR1 and CDR2 (germline): SGHVS, FQNEAQ. The ends were cut back, 7 bases at V and 2 bases at J, with 12 bases in the middle. The CDR3 sequence is 14 residues long. CDR3 DNA sequence: TGTGCCAGCAACTCAGGGGTAGCTGGAAACACCATATATTTT. This translates into CASNSGVAGNTIYF.

This clone was seen just once. This same CDR3 is encoded by further DNA sequences in the sample. The chain is built from TRBV20-1 and TRBJ1-2; no clear D gene. Trimming stripped 6 bases from V and 8 bases from J, with 10 bases between. This CDR3 region has 10 residues. CDR1 is DFQATT and CDR2 is SNEGSKA in the germline V gene (reference sequence). CDR3 nucleotide sequence: TGCAGTGCGCCCACCCAGGGCTACACCTTC. Its protein product is CSAPTQGYTF.

This clone was observed a single time. This chain joins TRBV6-5 and TRBJ2-2; possibly TRBD1 for D (6 bases). With 6 bases removed from V and 6 bases from J, the gap between germline ends came to 11 bases. CDR1 MNHEY and CDR2 SVGAGI come from the germline V gene. The CDR3 is 13 amino acids. CDR3 region: CASRLQGAGELFF. The CDR3 coding sequence is TGTGCCAGCAGACTACAGGGAGCCGGGGAGCTGTTTTTT.

The chain employs TRBV19 and TRBJ1-4, with 10 bases aligning to TRBD1. V shed 6 bases, J shed 10 bases, and the junction held 14 bases outside the gene matches. Germline CDR1 is LNHDA and CDR2 is SQIVND (reference sequence). The CDR3 runs 16 residues. CDR3 sequence (DNA): TGTGCCAGTAGAACAAGACCGGGACAGGGGTCGGGAAAACTGTTTTTT. Residues: CASRTRPGQGSGKLFF.

The CDR3 sequence is CASSESGQVSHEQYF. The CDR3 DNA reads TGTGCCAGCAGTGAAAGCGGACAGGTCTCACACGAGCAGTACTTC. This sequence joins TRBV2 and TRBJ2-7; TRBD1 matches at 7 bases. The V segment lost 2 bases and the J segment 5 bases; nucleotides outside the gene matches: 9. The CDR3 extends over 15 amino acids. Looked up from germline, CDR1 is SNHLY and CDR2 is FYNNEI.

V usage is TRBV5-6 and J usage is TRBJ1-4, with D possibly TRBD1 on 6 matching bases. Germline V lookup: CDR1 SGHDT, CDR2 YYEEEE. This CDR3 contains 15 residues. Trimming stripped 0 bases from V and 5 bases from J, with 11 bases between. The DNA of the CDR3 is TGTGCCAGCAGCTTGGGGGACATCTTGAATGAAAAACTGTTTTTT. The encoded protein is CASSLGDILNEKLFF. Supplemented by reference TRBV5-6 and TRBJ1-4, the full variable domain reads DAGVTQSPTHLIKTRGQQVTLRCSPKSGHDTVSWYQQALGQGPQFIFQYYEEEERQRGNFPDRFSGHQFPNYSSELNVNALLLGDSALYLCASSLGDILNEKLFFGSGTQLSVL.

In DNA form, the CDR3 reads TGTGCCAGTAGTATCCTCCCGGACAGGAAAAGCAATCAGCCCCAGCATTTT. It encodes CASSILPDRKSNQPQHF. V and J are TRBV19 and TRBJ1-5, with TRBD1 matching over 7 bases. The CDR3 has 17 residues. CDR1 and CDR2 (germline): LNHDA, SQIVND (reference sequence). Unmatched junction bases numbered 9, after V lost 3 bases and J lost 1 base.

The chain carries TRBV12-1 and TRBJ2-1; the table's D call, TRBD2, has no DNA check behind it. TRBV12-1 counts as a pseudogene. The CDR3 has 11 residues. The CDR3 region has the DNA TGTGCCAGCAGCCGACGGGATGAGCAGTTCTTC. Translating gives CASSRRDEQFF.

The chain recombines TRBV6-5 with TRBJ2-3; D call uncertain. CDR1 and CDR2 from the germline V gene are MNHEY and SVGAGI. CDR3 size: 13 residues. V was trimmed by 7 bases and J by 1 base, leaving 9 bases between them. The CDR3 sequence is CASTTMGTDTQYF. CDR3 DNA: TGTGCCAGCACAACAATGGGCACAGATACGCAGTATTTT.

The J gene is TRBJ2-5, the V gene TRBV5-4; 9 bases agree with TRBD1. This CDR3 is 15 amino acids long. CDR1 SGHNT and CDR2 YYREEE come from the germline V gene (reference sequence). J lost 2 bases, V lost 3 bases, and 5 bases had no gene match. For the CDR3, the DNA is TGTGCCAGCAGCTCGCCCGGGACAGGGCAAGAGACCCAGTACTTC. This encodes CASSSPGTGQETQYF.

The chain carries TRBV30 and TRBJ2-7; 11 nucleotides match TRBD1. The CDR3 loop spans 13 amino acids. Germline values: CDR1 GTSNPN, CDR2 SVGIG (reference sequence). The V and J ends lost 4 bases and 6 bases, in that order; junction bases with no gene match: 5. The DNA for the CDR3 is TGTGCCTGGACTAGGACAGGGGGCCCCGAGCAGTACTTC. It encodes CAWTRTGGPEQYF.

This clone has a handful of counts. The chain couples TRBV2 to TRBJ1-6, with D perhaps matching TRBD1 (5 bases). Trimming took 8 bases from V and 5 from J, leaving 10 bases between them. CDR3 length equals 13 residues. Germline assignment: CDR1 SNHLY and CDR2 FYNNEI. In nucleotides, the CDR3 is TGTGCCAGCTCCAGGGAAGATAATTCACCCCTCCACTTT. Protein: CASSREDNSPLHF.

This clone was counted a single time. The rearrangement links TRBV7-8 to TRBJ2-5, with 10 bases matching TRBD1. Germline assignment: CDR1 SGHVS and CDR2 FQNEAQ. The length of the CDR3 is 15 residues. V shed 5 bases and J 4 bases; nucleotides not matched to a gene: 7. CDR3 amino acids: CASSTDRGHGETQYF. CDR3 DNA sequence: TGTGCCAGCAGCACCGACAGGGGGCATGGAGAGACCCAGTACTTC.

In its sample, this clone was seen once. The rearrangement joins TRBV2 to TRBJ1-6; D not certain. Germline CDR1 and CDR2: SNHLY and FYNNEI. With 3 bases removed from V and 9 bases from J, the gap between germline ends came to 15 bases. This CDR3 has 15 amino acids. Here the CDR3 DNA reads TGTGCCAGCAGTGATACCCAGAGCGGGCTTTCACCCCTCCACTTT. Its translation: CASSDTQSGLSPLHF.

This chain links TRBV4-3 with TRBJ1-3; no clear D. V lost 1 base to trimming and J lost 0 bases, with 13 bases between them. Germline loops: CDR1 LGHNA, CDR2 YSLEER. The CDR3 length is 17 residues. DNA of the CDR3: TGCGCCAGCAGCCAAGCTATATCACTTGGCTCTGGAAACACCATATATTTT. Translating gives CASSQAISLGSGNTIYF.

This sequence joins TRBV11-2 and TRBJ2-1, with 13 bases fitting TRBD2. CDR3 size: 19 residues. V dropped 0 bases and J dropped 7; count of bases not matched to a gene: 12. CDR1 and CDR2 (germline): SGHAT, FQNNGV. CDR3 DNA sequence: TGTGCCAGCAGCTTAGAAGTAAGTAGGAGGACTAGCGGGAGAAATGAGCAGTTCTTC. It translates to CASSLEVSRRTSGRNEQFF. The full variable domain, its missing parts supplied by reference TRBV11-2 and TRBJ2-1, is EAGVAQSPRYKIIEKRQSVAFWCNPISGHATLYWYQQILGQGPKLLIQFQNNGVVDDSQLPKDRFSAERLKGVDSTLKIQPAKLEDSAVYLCASSLEVSRRTSGRNEQFFGPGTRLTVL.

The J gene is TRBJ1-3, the V gene TRBV5-1, with D possibly matching TRBD1 (6 bases). The CDR3 consists of 16 residues. Trimming left V 1 base short and J 2 bases short, with 13 bases between. Germline CDR1 and CDR2: SGHRS and YFSETQ. The DNA for the CDR3 is TGCGCCAGCAGCTTGCCTCCAACAGGGCCTGGAAACACCATATATTTT. Encoded protein: CASSLPPTGPGNTIYF.

This chain connects TRBV7-3 to TRBJ2-2, with 9 bases fitting TRBD2. Germline assignment: CDR1 SGHTA and CDR2 FQGTGA. Losses at the gene ends were 6 bases for V and 7 bases for J; bases not matched to a gene: 6. The CDR3 runs 14 residues. CDR3 in amino acids: CASSPGLAGGELFF. In DNA form, the CDR3 reads TGTGCCAGCAGTCCGGGACTAGCCGGCGGGGAGCTGTTTTTT.

This clone was detected only once. The V and J genes are TRBV19 and TRBJ2-7, with 7 bases that match TRBD1. CDR1 and CDR2 from the germline V gene are LNHDA and SQIVND (reference sequence). This CDR3 has 14 residues. J gave up 2 bases and V 4 bases, and 5 bases lay outside the gene matches. The CDR3 DNA follows: TGTGCCAGTAGTAAACCGGGACAGCCCTACGAGCAGTACTTC. Its translation is CASSKPGQPYEQYF.

The sample holds one count of this clone. V gene TRBV4-2 combines with J gene TRBJ2-2; 10 bases align to TRBD2. The CDR3 runs to 17 residues. Germline V gene sequence: CDR1 LGHNA, CDR2 YNFKEQ. J gave up 5 bases and V 0 bases, and 6 bases lay outside the gene matches. The CDR3 DNA reads TGTGCCAGCAGCCAAGACTTTTCTAGCGGGAGTACCGGGGAGCTGTTTTTT. This gives the protein CASSQDFSSGSTGELFF.

The rearrangement joins TRBV19 to TRBJ2-1, with a tentative D call TRBD1 (6 bases). Germline CDR1 reads LNHDA; CDR2 reads SQIVND (reference sequence). This CDR3 spans 16 amino acids. Between the trimmed V and J ends, which lost 7 bases and 0 bases, there was a span of 16 bases. The CDR3 is CASNTLVQGSYNEQFF. Written as DNA, the CDR3 is TGTGCCAGTAATACTCTCGTACAGGGCTCCTACAATGAGCAGTTCTTC.

The genes are TRBV5-1 and TRBJ2-5; 15 bases fit TRBD2. The CDR3 is 17 amino acids. With V trimmed by 4 bases and J by 1 base, 5 bases remained unmatched. Germline values: CDR1 SGHRS, CDR2 YFSETQ. The CDR3 is CASSLGLAGGIQETQYF. The CDR3 DNA is TGCGCCAGCAGCCTCGGACTAGCGGGAGGGATCCAAGAGACCCAGTACTTC.

This CDR3 is CASSTGQAGANVLTF. For the CDR3, the DNA is TGCGCCAGCAGCACAGGACAGGCTGGGGCCAACGTCCTGACTTTC. V usage is TRBV5-1 and J usage is TRBJ2-6; 7 bases map to TRBD1. J lost 2 bases, V lost 4 bases, and 3 bases had no gene match. Germline-derived CDR1 and CDR2 are SGHRS and YFSETQ. The CDR3 totals 15 residues.